Shown below are 7 T cell receptor beta chains from a single sample sequenced in a study of CD8+CD57+ T cells in acquired aplastic anemia. Genomic DNA constituted the template upon which TCR beta VDJ and CDR3 profiling was performed. TCRdb processed the reads anew with MiXCR; each CDR3 protein has one entry. The sample has about 210,000 distinct CDR3 sequences, 34% seen once. The sample taken for sequencing was sorted CD4+, CD8+, or CD8+CD57+ T cells (not recorded which) from PBMCs. The receptors come from a human donor in good health, serving as a control.

In its sample, this clonotype was seen many times. This chain joins TRBV2 and TRBJ2-5; D tentatively fits TRBD1 or TRBD2 (5 bases each). The length of the CDR3 is 18 residues. Germline CDR1 reads SNHLY; CDR2 reads FYNNEI. Trimming took 2 bases from V and 2 from J, leaving 21 bases between them. The CDR3 nucleotides read TGTGCCAGCAGTGAAAGGAGGACAACCTCCGCCGGTCAAGAGACCCAGTACTTC. Amino acid sequence: CASSERRTTSAGQETQYF.

This clonotype appeared many times. This sequence joins TRBV7-2 and TRBJ1-2, with TRBD1 as a possible D gene (6 bases). This CDR3 spans 15 amino acids. CDR1 and CDR2 from the germline V gene are SGHTA and FQGNSA. V lost 5 bases, J lost 4 bases, and 17 bases lay in between. CDR3 DNA: TGTGCCAGCAGCCAGCCGCCGGACAGAGCCTATGGCTACACCTTC. Its translation is CASSQPPDRAYGYTF.

As regards this clonotype: Compared with germline, one end of the junction differs, possibly owing to a read error. The CDR3 DNA reads TGCAGCGTTGGAGCAGGGTGGGGTACGAGGAATGAGCGGTTCTTC. Translation: CSVGAGWGTRNERFF. V and J are TRBV29-1 and TRBJ2-1, with D possibly being TRBD1 (5 bases). Germline loops: CDR1 SQVTM, CDR2 ANQGSEA. The CDR3 loop spans 15 amino acids.

This clonotype has a count of ten or more. V usage is TRBV19 and J usage is TRBJ1-2; 7 nucleotides line up with TRBD1. The trim removed 6 bases at V and 0 bases at J, leaving 4 bases unmatched. This CDR3 spans 14 amino acids. Germline V gene lookup returns CDR1 LNHDA and CDR2 SQIVND (reference sequence). CDR3 DNA sequence: TGTGCCAGTAGGACAGGGCGAGCTAACTATGGCTACACCTTC. Residues: CASRTGRANYGYTF.

The chain combines TRBV14 with TRBJ1-3; no definite D call. Germline assignment: CDR1 SGHDN and CDR2 FVKESK. V was trimmed by 1 base and J by 0 bases, leaving 10 bases between them. CDR3 length equals 16 residues. The CDR3 here is CASSQGGGFSGNTIYF. The DNA for the CDR3 is TGTGCCAGCAGCCAAGGAGGAGGGTTCTCTGGAAACACCATATATTTT. The full variable domain, rest sourced from reference TRBV14 and TRBJ1-3, is EAGVTQFPSHSVIEKGQTVTLRCDPISGHDNLYWYRRVMGKEIKFLLHFVKESKQDESGMPNNRFLAERTGGTYSTLKVQPAELEDSGVYFCASSQGGGFSGNTIYFGEGSWLTVV.

In its sample, this clonotype was seen many times. This chain links TRBV2 with TRBJ2-1, with a tentative D call TRBD1 (6 bases). CDR3 length: 15 residues. V shed 7 bases and J shed 1 base, with 14 bases lying between them. Germline V CDR1 and CDR2: SNHLY, FYNNEI. The CDR3 sequence: CASTPRTASYNEQFF. In nucleotides, the CDR3 is TGTGCCAGCACTCCCCGGACAGCTTCCTACAATGAGCAGTTCTTC.

The chain is built from TRBV20-1 and TRBJ1-6, with D possibly matching TRBD1 (6 bases). The CDR3 spans 17 residues. Germline-derived CDR1 and CDR2 are DFQATT and SNEGSKA (reference sequence). Trimming removed 6 bases from V and 9 bases from J, with 27 bases in between. The CDR3 sequence: CSASSQDLLDSGSPLHF. CDR3 bases: TGCAGTGCCAGCAGCCAAGATCTATTGGACAGCGGTTCACCCCTCCACTTT.